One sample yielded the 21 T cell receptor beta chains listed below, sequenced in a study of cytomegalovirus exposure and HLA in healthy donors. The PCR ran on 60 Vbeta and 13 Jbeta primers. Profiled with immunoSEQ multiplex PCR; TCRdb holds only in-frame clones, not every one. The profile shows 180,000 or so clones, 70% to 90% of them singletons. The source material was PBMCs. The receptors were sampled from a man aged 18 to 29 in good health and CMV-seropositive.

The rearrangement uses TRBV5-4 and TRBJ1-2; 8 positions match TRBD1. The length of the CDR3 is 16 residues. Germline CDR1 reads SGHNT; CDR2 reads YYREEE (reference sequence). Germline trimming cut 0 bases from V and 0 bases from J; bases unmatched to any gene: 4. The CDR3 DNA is TGTGCCAGCAGCTTGGACGGGACAGGTTCTAACTATGGCTACACCTTC. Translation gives CASSLDGTGSNYGYTF.

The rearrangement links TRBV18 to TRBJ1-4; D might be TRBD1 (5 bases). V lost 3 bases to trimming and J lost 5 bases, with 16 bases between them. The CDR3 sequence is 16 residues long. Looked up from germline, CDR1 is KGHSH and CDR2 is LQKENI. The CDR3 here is CASSPRPLGGNEKLFF. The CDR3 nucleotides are TGTGCCAGCTCACCGAGACCTCTCGGGGGAAATGAAAAACTGTTTTTT.

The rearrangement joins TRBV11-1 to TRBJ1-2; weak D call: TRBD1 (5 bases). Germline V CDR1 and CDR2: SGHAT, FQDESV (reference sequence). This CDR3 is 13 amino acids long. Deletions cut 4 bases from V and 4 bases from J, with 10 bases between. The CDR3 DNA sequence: TGTGCCAGCAGCTCCGGGGGGGGCTATGGCTACACCTTC. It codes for CASSSGGGYGYTF.

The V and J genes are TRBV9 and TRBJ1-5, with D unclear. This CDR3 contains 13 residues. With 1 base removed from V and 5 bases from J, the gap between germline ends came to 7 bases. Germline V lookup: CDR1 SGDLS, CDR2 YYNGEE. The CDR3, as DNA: TGTGCCAGCAGCGTACAAGGAGATCAGCCCCAGCATTTT. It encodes CASSVQGDQPQHF.

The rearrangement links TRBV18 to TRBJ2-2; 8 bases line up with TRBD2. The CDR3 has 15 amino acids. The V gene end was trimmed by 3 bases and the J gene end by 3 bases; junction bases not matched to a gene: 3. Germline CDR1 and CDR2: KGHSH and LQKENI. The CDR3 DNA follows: TGTGCCAGCTCACCCCCCGGGGGGGACACCGGGGAGCTGTTTTTT. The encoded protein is CASSPPGGDTGELFF.

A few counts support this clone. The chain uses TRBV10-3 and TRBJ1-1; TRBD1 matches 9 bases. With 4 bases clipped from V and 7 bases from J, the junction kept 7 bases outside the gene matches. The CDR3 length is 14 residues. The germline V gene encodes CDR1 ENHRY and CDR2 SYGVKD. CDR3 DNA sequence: TGTGCCATCAGTGCTGACAGGGGGGCCTATGAAGCTTTCTTT. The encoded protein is CAISADRGAYEAFF.

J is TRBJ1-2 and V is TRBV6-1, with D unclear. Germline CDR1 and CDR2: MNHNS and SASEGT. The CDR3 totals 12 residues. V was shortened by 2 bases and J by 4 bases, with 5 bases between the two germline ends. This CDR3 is CASSEQIYGYTF. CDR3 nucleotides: TGTGCCAGCAGTGAACAGATCTATGGCTACACCTTC.

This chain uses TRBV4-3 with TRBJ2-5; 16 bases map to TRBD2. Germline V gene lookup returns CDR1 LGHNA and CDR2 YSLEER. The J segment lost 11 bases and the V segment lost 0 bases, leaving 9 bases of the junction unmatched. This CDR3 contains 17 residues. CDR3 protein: CASSQEAGTSGGERQYF. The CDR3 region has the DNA TGCGCCAGCAGCCAAGAAGCCGGGACTAGCGGGGGGGAGAGGCAGTACTTC.

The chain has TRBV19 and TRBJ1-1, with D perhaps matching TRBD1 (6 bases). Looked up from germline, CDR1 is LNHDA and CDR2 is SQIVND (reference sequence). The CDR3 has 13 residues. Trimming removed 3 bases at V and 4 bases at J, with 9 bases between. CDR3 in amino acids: CASSIGTITEAFF. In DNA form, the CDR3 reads TGTGCCAGTAGTATCGGGACAATCACTGAAGCTTTCTTT.

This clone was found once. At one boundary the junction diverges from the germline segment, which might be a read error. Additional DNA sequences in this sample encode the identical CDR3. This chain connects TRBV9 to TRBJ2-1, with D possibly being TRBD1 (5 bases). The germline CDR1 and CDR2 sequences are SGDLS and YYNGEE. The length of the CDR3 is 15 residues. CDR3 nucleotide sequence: TGCGCCAGCACCTTCGGACATCGAATTGTGAATGAGCAGTTCTTC. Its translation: CASTFGHRIVNEQFF.

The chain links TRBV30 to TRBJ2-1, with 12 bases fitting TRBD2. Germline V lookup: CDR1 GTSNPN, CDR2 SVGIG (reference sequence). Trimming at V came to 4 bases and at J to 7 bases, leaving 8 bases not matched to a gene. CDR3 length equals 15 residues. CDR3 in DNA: TGTGCCTGGACCCCAACTAGCGGGGGGCTAAATGAGCAGTTCTTC. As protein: CAWTPTSGGLNEQFF.

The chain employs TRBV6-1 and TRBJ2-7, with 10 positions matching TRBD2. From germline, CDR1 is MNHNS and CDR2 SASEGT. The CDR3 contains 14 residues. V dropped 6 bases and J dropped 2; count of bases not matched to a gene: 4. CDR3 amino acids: CASRTSGPTYEQYF. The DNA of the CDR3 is TGTGCCAGCAGGACTAGCGGGCCCACCTACGAGCAGTACTTC.

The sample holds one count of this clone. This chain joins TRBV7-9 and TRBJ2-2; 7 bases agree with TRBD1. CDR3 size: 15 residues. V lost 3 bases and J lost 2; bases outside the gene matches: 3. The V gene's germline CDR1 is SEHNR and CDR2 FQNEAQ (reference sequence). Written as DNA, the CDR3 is TGTGCCAGCAGCTTCGGGGACAGAAACACCGGGGAGCTGTTTTTT. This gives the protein CASSFGDRNTGELFF.

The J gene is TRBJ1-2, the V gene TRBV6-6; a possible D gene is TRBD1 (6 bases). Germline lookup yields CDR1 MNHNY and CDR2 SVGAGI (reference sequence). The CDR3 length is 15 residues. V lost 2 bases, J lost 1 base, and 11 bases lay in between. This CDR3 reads CASSYPRQDNYGYTF. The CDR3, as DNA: TGTGCCAGCAGTTACCCCAGACAGGATAACTATGGCTACACCTTC.

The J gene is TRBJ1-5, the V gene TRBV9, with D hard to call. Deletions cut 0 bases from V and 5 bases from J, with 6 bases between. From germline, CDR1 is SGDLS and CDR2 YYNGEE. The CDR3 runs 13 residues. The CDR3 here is CASSVEVDQPQHF. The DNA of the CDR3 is TGTGCCAGCAGCGTAGAAGTAGATCAGCCCCAGCATTTT.

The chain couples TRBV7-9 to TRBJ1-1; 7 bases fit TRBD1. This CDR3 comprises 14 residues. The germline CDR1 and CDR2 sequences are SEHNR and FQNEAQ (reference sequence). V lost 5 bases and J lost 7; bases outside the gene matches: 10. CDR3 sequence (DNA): TGTGCCAGCAGCCGGACAGGACGAAAGAGTGAAGCTTTCTTT. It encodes CASSRTGRKSEAFF.

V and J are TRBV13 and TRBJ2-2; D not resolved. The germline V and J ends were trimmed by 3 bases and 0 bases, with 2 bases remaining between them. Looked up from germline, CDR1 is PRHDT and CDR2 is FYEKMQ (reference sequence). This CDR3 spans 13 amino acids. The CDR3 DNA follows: TGTGCCAGCAGCTTCACGAACACCGGGGAGCTGTTTTTT. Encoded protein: CASSFTNTGELFF.

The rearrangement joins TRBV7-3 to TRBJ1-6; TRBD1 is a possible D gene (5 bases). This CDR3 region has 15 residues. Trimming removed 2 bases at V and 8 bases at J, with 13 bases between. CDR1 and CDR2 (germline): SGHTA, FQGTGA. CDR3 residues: CASSLRGGGDSPLHF. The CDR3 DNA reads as TGTGCCAGCAGCTTACGGGGGGGAGGAGATTCACCCCTCCACTTT.

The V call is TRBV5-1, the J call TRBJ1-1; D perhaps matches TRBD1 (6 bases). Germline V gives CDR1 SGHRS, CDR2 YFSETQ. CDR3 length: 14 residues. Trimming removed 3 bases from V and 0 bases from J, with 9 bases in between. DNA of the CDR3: TGCGCCAGCAGCTGGGACAACCTGAACACTGAAGCTTTCTTT. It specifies CASSWDNLNTEAFF.

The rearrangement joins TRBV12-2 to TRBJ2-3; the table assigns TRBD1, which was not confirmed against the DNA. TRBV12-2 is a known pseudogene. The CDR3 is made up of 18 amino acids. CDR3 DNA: TGTGCAAGTCGCTTGTCGAGGACAGGGGGCGAAGGGGCAGATACGCAGTATTTT. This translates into CASRLSRTGGEGADTQYF.

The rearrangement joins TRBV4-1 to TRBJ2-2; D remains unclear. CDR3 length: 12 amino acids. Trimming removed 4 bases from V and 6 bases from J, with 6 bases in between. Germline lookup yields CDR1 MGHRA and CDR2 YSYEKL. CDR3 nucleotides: TGCGCCAGCAGCCCTCCAGCCGGGGAGCTGTTTTTT. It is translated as CASSPPAGELFF.